The entry below gives a single T cell receptor (beta chain) sequence along with its context. Its antigen is unknown. Only in-frame clones appear in the TCRdb table, and some are missing; sequencing was by immunoSEQ multiplex PCR. The data show 49,000 or so clones, approximately 81% seen once. This specimen belongs to a study of PD-1 blockade in mismatch repair-deficient tumors. As for the study in general: Patients had over ten mismatch repair-deficient cancer types and were previously treated and progressing. Study-wide findings and caveats: After pembrolizumab, tumor-resident clones rose rapidly, then generally contracted before radiologic responses.

All patients were mismatch repair deficient, assessed by either PCR or immunohistochemistry. The TCR-sequenced patients were three responders to pembrolizumab. This TCR was recovered from an adult with mismatch repair-deficient cancer. The sample consisted of peripheral blood, taken 20 weeks after starting pembrolizumab.

The CDR3 region is CASSFELAGNNEQFF. Written as DNA, the CDR3 is TGCGCCAGCAGCTTTGAACTAGCGGGGAACAATGAGCAGTTCTTC. The rearrangement joins TRBV5-1 to TRBJ2-1, with 10 bases lining up with TRBD2. This CDR3 is built from 15 residues. Germline V gene data show CDR1 as SGHRS and CDR2 as YFSETQ. V dropped 2 bases and J dropped 5; count of bases not matched to a gene: 4.